This T cell receptor beta chain was sequenced in a study of cytomegalovirus exposure and HLA in healthy donors. Study-wide results and caveats: There were a few CMV-associated chains whose specificity for CMV antigens was confirmed in vitro. The study labeled roughly 160 TCR beta chains cytomegalovirus-associated. A prior analysis recorded that most TCR beta V segments were productive about 90% or about 30% of the time.

This clone showed up just once. Its target is unknown. PCR was performed using 60 Vbeta and 13 Jbeta primers. Generated by immunoSEQ multiplex PCR, the TCRdb table keeps only in-frame clones and is missing some. The sample records over 100,000 clones, roughly 63% being singletons. Germline V gene sequence: CDR1 GTSNPN, CDR2 SVGIG (reference sequence). CDR3 length: 15 amino acids. V lost 3 bases and J lost 1; bases outside the gene matches: 8. This receptor was identified in a woman between 65 and 79 years old in good health and CMV-seropositive. This chain uses TRBV30 with TRBJ1-1; 7 positions agree with TRBD1. The specimen was PBMCs. This CDR3 is CAWSPPGTANTEAFF. The CDR3 coding sequence is TGTGCCTGGAGCCCTCCCGGGACAGCGAACACTGAAGCTTTCTTT.